The 32 T cell receptor beta chains listed next were all sequenced from one sample in a study of control samples from healthy donors and cancer patients (dated by TCRdb to the early 2020s). The method behind the library was the immunoSEQ multiplex PCR assay. Drawn from immuneACCESS, this table holds only the in-frame rearrangements with V and J called that TCRdb kept. Clones are partly lost; checked studies trace under half to an unresolved V gene and leave the rest unexplained. This sample is represented by about 100,000 clones; around 89% of them were singletons. The ten most abundant clones make up approximately 7.8% of the sample. Input material: blood. The receptor source for this set is a man younger than 40 in good health.

This clone was counted between two and nine times. The rearrangement links TRBV7-9 to TRBJ2-1, with 9 bases fitting TRBD1. From germline, CDR1 is SEHNR and CDR2 FQNEAQ (reference sequence). With V trimmed by 5 bases and J by 9 bases, 8 bases remained unmatched. The CDR3 covers 14 residues. The DNA for the CDR3 is TGTGCCAGCAGCGCACGACAGGGGGTGGGTGAGCAGTTCTTC. This gives the protein CASSARQGVGEQFF.

The chain uses TRBV6-5 and TRBJ2-1; D gene unclear. CDR3 length equals 15 residues. V was pared by 7 bases and J by 0 bases, with 13 bases between. The germline V gene has CDR1 MNHEY and CDR2 SVGAGI. CDR3 nucleotide sequence: TGTGCCAGCATATATGACACGAGCTCCTACAATGAGCAGTTCTTC. Translated: CASIYDTSSYNEQFF.

The chain is built from TRBV7-2 and TRBJ1-6; possibly TRBD1 for D (6 bases). Germline values: CDR1 SGHTA, CDR2 FQGNSA. Trimming took 2 bases from V and 10 from J, leaving 9 bases between them. This CDR3 comprises 13 residues. DNA of the CDR3: TGTGCCAGCAGCTTAACAGGGAAATCACCCCTCCACTTT. Its translation is CASSLTGKSPLHF.

CDR3 sequence (DNA): TGTGCCAGCTCACCGAGGGGGACTGGCACTGAAGCTTTCTTT. Protein sequence: CASSPRGTGTEAFF. The chain uses TRBV18 and TRBJ1-1, with D perhaps matching TRBD1 (6 bases). Per germline, CDR1 KGHSH and CDR2 LQKENI. CDR3 length equals 14 residues. V lost 3 bases, J lost 4 bases, and 12 bases lay in between.

This chain connects TRBV5-5 to TRBJ2-2; a weak D match, TRBD1 (6 bases). The CDR3 is 16 residues long. CDR1 is SGHKS, CDR2 YYEKEE, per germline (reference sequence). With 0 bases removed from V and 1 base from J, the gap between germline ends came to 10 bases. CDR3 amino acids: CASSLGTAVNTGELFF. CDR3 in DNA: TGTGCCAGCAGCTTGGGGACAGCCGTGAACACCGGGGAGCTGTTTTTT.

This clone occurred once. The J gene is TRBJ1-1, the V gene TRBV9; 7 bases map to TRBD1. The CDR3 spans 15 residues. CDR1 and CDR2 from the germline V gene are SGDLS and YYNGEE. With V trimmed by 3 bases and J by 5 bases, 10 bases remained unmatched. The CDR3, as DNA: TGTGCCAGCAGCGCAACAGGGGCTACTAAAACTGAAGCTTTCTTT. Translation gives CASSATGATKTEAFF. The entire variable domain, with the rest obtained from reference TRBV9 and TRBJ1-1, is as follows: DSGVTQTPKHLITATGQRVTLRCSPRSGDLSVYWYQQSLDQGLQFLIQYYNGEERAKGNILERFSAQQFPDLHSELNLSSLELGDSALYFCASSATGATKTEAFFGQGTRLTVV.

The chain carries TRBV5-5 and TRBJ2-3; 10 bases map to TRBD1. With V trimmed by 5 bases and J by 5 bases, 5 bases remained unmatched. The CDR3 spans 14 residues. Germline-derived CDR1 and CDR2 are SGHKS and YYEKEE (reference sequence). Here the CDR3 reads CASSLGTGVDTQYF. In DNA, the CDR3 is TGTGCCAGCAGTCTCGGGACAGGGGTAGATACGCAGTATTTT.

This chain uses TRBV11-2 with TRBJ2-1; the D is unclear. Germline-derived CDR1 and CDR2 are SGHAT and FQNNGV. Trimming shortened V by 5 bases and J by 0 bases, and 14 bases separated the two germline ends. The CDR3 loop spans 16 amino acids. CDR3 in amino acids: CASSGRDPSSYNEQFF. The CDR3 DNA is TGTGCCAGCAGCGGGCGTGACCCAAGCTCCTACAATGAGCAGTTCTTC.

This chain uses TRBV4-1 with TRBJ1-2; 8 nucleotides agree with TRBD1. From germline, CDR1 is MGHRA and CDR2 YSYEKL. V gave up 0 bases and J gave up 5 bases; unmatched junction bases: 8. The CDR3 spans 16 residues. The CDR3 is CASSQESDRGWYGYTF. The CDR3, as DNA: TGCGCCAGCAGCCAAGAATCCGACAGGGGTTGGTATGGCTACACCTTC.

This clone was seen just once. The chain employs TRBV10-1 and TRBJ2-2; unclear D gene. The CDR3 sequence is 12 residues long. The germline V gene has CDR1 WNHNN and CDR2 SYGVQD (reference sequence). With 4 bases removed from V and 5 bases from J, the gap between germline ends came to 5 bases. CDR3 in DNA: TGCGCCAGCAGTGCCCAGACCGGGGAGCTGTTTTTT. It yields the protein CASSAQTGELFF.

This chain joins TRBV5-1 and TRBJ2-7, with D maybe TRBD2 (6 bases). Germline-derived CDR1 and CDR2 are SGHRS and YFSETQ. CDR3 length: 13 amino acids. V shed 2 bases and J shed 3 bases, with 9 bases lying between them. CDR3 amino acids: CASSLGGDYEQYF. DNA of the CDR3: TGCGCCAGCAGCTTAGGAGGGGACTACGAGCAGTACTTC.

The V gene is TRBV29-1, the J gene TRBJ1-1; D may be TRBD1 (5 bases). V was trimmed by 7 bases and J by 8 bases, leaving 14 bases between them. The CDR3 contains 11 residues. Germline CDR1 is SQVTM and CDR2 is ANQGSEA. CDR3: CSAAVGPEAFF. The DNA of the CDR3 is TGCAGCGCCGCGGTGGGGCCAGAAGCTTTCTTT.

The V call is TRBV29-1, the J call TRBJ2-1; TRBD2 aligns across 8 bases. J was trimmed by 6 bases and V by 6 bases; bases with no gene match: 4. The CDR3 covers 12 residues. The germline gives CDR1 SQVTM, CDR2 ANQGSEA. CDR3 loop: CSVRGGPNEQFF. CDR3 sequence (DNA): TGCAGCGTCCGGGGGGGCCCCAATGAGCAGTTCTTC.

The sample holds one count of this clone. The chain uses TRBV5-1 and TRBJ2-5; D uncertain. From germline, CDR1 is SGHRS and CDR2 YFSETQ. V lost 1 base, J lost 5 bases, and 9 bases lay in between. The CDR3 loop spans 13 amino acids. This chain's CDR3 is CASSLQVGETQYF. DNA of the CDR3: TGCGCCAGCAGCTTGCAGGTCGGGGAGACCCAGTACTTC.

The J gene is TRBJ1-2, the V gene TRBV27; possibly TRBD1 for D (6 bases). The CDR3 runs to 15 residues. Trimming stripped 3 bases from V and 4 bases from J, with 15 bases between. The germline gives CDR1 MNHEY, CDR2 SMNVEV (reference sequence). DNA of the CDR3: TGTGCCAGCAGTTTTGTGGGGGGCGGAGGCTATGGCTACACCTTC. Amino acids: CASSFVGGGGYGYTF.

V usage is TRBV24-1 and J usage is TRBJ2-1; D is perhaps TRBD2 (6 bases). Germline values: CDR1 KGHDR, CDR2 SFDVKD. Trimming left V 1 base short and J 6 bases short, with 9 bases between. The CDR3 totals 14 residues. The CDR3 spells CATSDLGGSNEQFF. In DNA, the CDR3 is TGTGCCACCAGTGATTTAGGAGGGAGCAATGAGCAGTTCTTC.

The rearrangement uses TRBV5-5 and TRBJ2-7; D tentatively fits TRBD1 or TRBD2 (5 bases each). The CDR3 is 15 amino acids. Germline V gene data show CDR1 as SGHKS and CDR2 as YYEKEE (reference sequence). V dropped 0 bases and J dropped 4 bases, with 14 bases sitting between them. The CDR3 bases are TGTGCCAGCAGCTTGGGTGGGGGACCGAATTACGAGCAGTACTTC. Its translation is CASSLGGGPNYEQYF.

The DNA for the CDR3 is TGTGCCAGCAGTTTTACAGGTACTGAAGCTTTCTTT. Protein: CASSFTGTEAFF. The chain couples TRBV6-5 to TRBJ1-1; D possibly corresponds to TRBD1 (5 bases). The CDR3 loop spans 12 amino acids. Deletions cut 4 bases from V and 5 bases from J, with 8 bases between. Germline V gene lookup returns CDR1 MNHEY and CDR2 SVGAGI.

V gene TRBV30 combines with J gene TRBJ1-5, with 8 bases identical to TRBD1. The CDR3 is made up of 16 amino acids. V trimming: 4 bases; J trimming: 2 bases; junction bases outside the gene matches: 10. From germline, CDR1 is GTSNPN and CDR2 SVGIG (reference sequence). CDR3 DNA: TGTGCCTGGAAGGAGGCTGAGGGACAGGGCAATCAGCCCCAGCATTTT. Residues: CAWKEAEGQGNQPQHF.

The chain has TRBV4-3 and TRBJ2-1; 12 bases align to TRBD2. V lost 5 bases and J lost 9; bases outside the gene matches: 14. Germline CDR1 is LGHNA and CDR2 is YSLEER. This CDR3 is built from 17 residues. The CDR3 spells CASSTTTTSGSLVEQFF. CDR3 nucleotide sequence: TGCGCCAGCAGCACAACCACGACTAGCGGGAGCTTAGTTGAGCAGTTCTTC.

The V and J genes are TRBV28 and TRBJ1-1; no clear D. The germline V gene encodes CDR1 MDHEN and CDR2 SYDVKM. The germline V and J ends were trimmed by 5 bases and 1 base, with 11 bases remaining between them. The CDR3 totals 14 residues. DNA for the CDR3: TGTGCCAGCAGTCCGCGAGTCGAGAACACTGAAGCTTTCTTT. Its protein is CASSPRVENTEAFF.

V usage is TRBV6-5 and J usage is TRBJ2-4; D gene unclear. CDR3 size: 12 residues. Trimming removed 8 bases at V and 0 bases at J, with 5 bases between. From germline, CDR1 is MNHEY and CDR2 SVGAGI. The CDR3 loop reads CASELAKNIQYF. In DNA form, the CDR3 reads TGTGCCAGCGAATTAGCCAAAAACATTCAGTACTTC.

The chain combines TRBV6-1 with TRBJ2-3, with 11 bases fitting TRBD2. The V gene end was trimmed by 6 bases and the J gene end by 3 bases; junction bases not matched to a gene: 5. The germline gives CDR1 MNHNS, CDR2 SASEGT. The CDR3 length is 15 residues. The CDR3 DNA sequence: TGTGCCAGCAGGCCTAGCGGGAGGAATACAGATACGCAGTATTTT. Amino acids: CASRPSGRNTDTQYF.

In the case of this clone: At one of its ends the junction is not consistent with the germline gene, which may arise from a read error. This chain links TRBV7-9 with TRBJ1-2; possible D gene TRBD1, 5 bases. Germline loops: CDR1 SEHNR, CDR2 FQNEAQ (reference sequence). This CDR3 contains 17 residues. CDR3 residues: CARSPETRGAGPYGYTF. In nucleotides, the CDR3 is TGTGCCCGCAGCCCCGAAACTCGTGGGGCAGGGCCCTATGGCTACACCTTC.

This clone was seen just once. In DNA form, the CDR3 reads TGTGCCAGCAGCTTGGTCGGGGCCAGGGCCGGAGATGGCTACACCTTC. It specifies CASSLVGARAGDGYTF. The genes are TRBV5-4 and TRBJ1-2, with D tentatively TRBD1 (5 bases). Looked up from germline, CDR1 is SGHNT and CDR2 is YYREEE (reference sequence). The CDR3 runs 16 residues. Trimming left V 0 bases short and J 6 bases short, with 18 bases between.

Comments on this clone: Other DNA sequences from this sample encode an identical CDR3 as well. The genes are TRBV5-4 and TRBJ1-6; tentative D call: TRBD1 (6 bases). V was trimmed by 0 bases and J by 10 bases, leaving 17 bases between them. CDR3 length equals 16 residues. Per germline, CDR1 SGHNT and CDR2 YYREEE (reference sequence). CDR3 DNA: TGTGCCAGCAGCTTGGGAGGGGGGGGGTCAACGTCACCCCTCCACTTT. Protein sequence: CASSLGGGGSTSPLHF.

V is TRBV6-5 and J is TRBJ2-3, with D perhaps assigned TRBD1 or TRBD2 (5 bases each). The CDR3 covers 14 residues. Looked up from germline, CDR1 is MNHEY and CDR2 is SVGAGI. V lost 7 bases and J 2 bases, leaving 13 bases between the germline ends. The CDR3 is CASTLRDPTDTQYF. The CDR3, as DNA: TGTGCCAGCACTCTCCGGGACCCCACAGATACGCAGTATTTT.

The chain uses TRBV7-9 and TRBJ2-2, with 15 bases identical to TRBD2. The V and J ends lost 5 bases and 0 bases, in that order; junction bases with no gene match: 7. Germline V CDR1 and CDR2: SEHNR, FQNEAQ (reference sequence). This CDR3 region has 19 residues. CDR3 DNA sequence: TGTGCCAGCAGCGGACCGGGACTAGCGGGGGGAACGAACACCGGGGAGCTGTTTTTT. This codes for CASSGPGLAGGTNTGELFF. Filled out from reference TRBV7-9 and TRBJ2-2, the complete variable domain reads DTGVSQNPRHKITKRGQNVTFRCDPISEHNRLYWYRQTLGQGPEFLTYFQNEAQLEKSRLLSDRFSAERPKGSFSTLEIQRTEQGDSAMYLCASSGPGLAGGTNTGELFFGEGSRLTVL.

The CDR3 bases are TGTGCCAGCAGCTCACAATACAGGGGGCGGCGTGAAAAACTGTTTTTT. Translating it yields CASSSQYRGRREKLFF. The chain is built from TRBV11-2 and TRBJ1-4; 9 positions match TRBD1. The CDR3 has 16 amino acids. The J segment lost 7 bases and the V segment lost 4 bases, leaving 10 bases of the junction unmatched. CDR1 and CDR2 from the germline V gene are SGHAT and FQNNGV.

V gene TRBV5-5 combines with J gene TRBJ1-1; D gene uncertain. Deletions cut 0 bases from V and 5 bases from J, with 14 bases between. CDR3 length equals 15 residues. Germline CDR1 reads SGHKS; CDR2 reads YYEKEE (reference sequence). The chain's CDR3 is CASSLVFGNPTEAFF. CDR3 sequence (DNA): TGTGCCAGCAGCTTGGTTTTTGGCAACCCGACTGAAGCTTTCTTT.

The chain couples TRBV3-1 (or the pseudogene TRBV3-2) to TRBJ2-1; TRBD2 matches at 9 bases. CDR1 is LGHDT and CDR2 is YNNKEL in the germline V gene (reference sequence). J lost 7 bases, V lost 1 base, and 5 bases had no gene match. This CDR3 is 15 amino acids long. The DNA of the CDR3 is TGTGCCAGCAGCCAAGTCAGCGGGAGGAGTAATGAGCAGTTCTTC. Translation gives CASSQVSGRSNEQFF.

The chain uses TRBV30 and TRBJ1-6, with 8 bases fitting TRBD1. Germline V gene sequence: CDR1 GTSNPN, CDR2 SVGIG (reference sequence). The junction had 3 bases not matched to a gene; V was cut back by 5 bases and J by 6 bases. The CDR3 totals 13 residues. The CDR3 nucleotides read TGTGCCTGGGGCGGACAGGGTAATTCACCCCTCCACTTT. Its protein product is CAWGGQGNSPLHF.